This T cell receptor beta chain was observed in a study of identical twins. General study points: A partial confounding effect on zero-insertion analyses could come from invariant MAIT and iNKT cells. Twins shared beta out-of-frame sequences in excess, but this excess was weaker.

Healthy Caucasians, and only they, were the donors. Unique molecular identifiers were present on the cDNA, and a universal primer site came from template switching. TCRdb independently ran MiXCR on the 5' RACE reads; one entry per CDR3 protein. The data contain approximately 1.8 million distinct CDR3 sequences, about 31% of them singletons. The CDR3 contains 14 residues. Looked up from germline, CDR1 is LNHDA and CDR2 is SQIVND (reference sequence). V shed 3 bases, J shed 8 bases, and the junction held 5 bases outside the gene matches. Note on this clonotype: The antigen remains undetermined.

This sequence originates from a newborn girl in good health. Sequences were obtained from cord blood. The V gene is TRBV19, the J gene TRBJ2-1, with 9 positions matching TRBD2. The CDR3 nucleotides read TGTGCCAGTAGTATTGCGGGAGGGCCTTATGAGCAGTTCTTC. This sequence encodes CASSIAGGPYEQFF.